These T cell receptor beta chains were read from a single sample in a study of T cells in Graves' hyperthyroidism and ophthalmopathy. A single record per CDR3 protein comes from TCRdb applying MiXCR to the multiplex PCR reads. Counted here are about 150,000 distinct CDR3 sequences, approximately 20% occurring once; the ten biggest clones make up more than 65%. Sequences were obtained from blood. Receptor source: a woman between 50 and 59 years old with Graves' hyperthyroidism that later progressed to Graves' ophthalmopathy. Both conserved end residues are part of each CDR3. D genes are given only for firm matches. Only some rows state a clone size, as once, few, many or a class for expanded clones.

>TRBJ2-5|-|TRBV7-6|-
CASSVATETQYF
TGTGCCAGCAGTGTGGCTACTGAGACCCAGTACTTC
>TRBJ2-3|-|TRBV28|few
CASSPTDAVGVTTDTQYF
TGTGCCAGCAGTCCGACAGACGCGGTGGGGGTCACCACAGATACGCAGTATTTT
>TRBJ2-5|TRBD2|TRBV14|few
CASSQLAGGNQETQYF
TGTGCCAGCAGCCAACTAGCGGGAGGAAACCAAGAGACCCAGTACTTC
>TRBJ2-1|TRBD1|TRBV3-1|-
CASSQGRGNNEQFF
TGTGCCAGCAGCCAGGGCAGGGGGAACAATGAGCAGTTCTTC
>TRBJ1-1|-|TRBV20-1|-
CSARGDRGAFF
TGCAGTGCTCGAGGGGATCGCGGAGCTTTCTTT
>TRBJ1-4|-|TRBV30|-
CAWKRGANEKLFF
TGTGCCTGGAAACGGGGGGCGAATGAAAAACTGTTTTTT
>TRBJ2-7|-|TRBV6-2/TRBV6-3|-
CASSTVLSEQYF
TGTGCCAGCAGTACAGTATTAAGCGAGCAGTACTTC
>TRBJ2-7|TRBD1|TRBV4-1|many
CASSPGQGNNEQYF
TGCGCCAGCAGCCCAGGACAGGGGAACAACGAGCAGTACTTC
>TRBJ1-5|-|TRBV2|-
CASSPGGSNQPQHF
TGTGCCAGCAGTCCTGGGGGTAGCAATCAGCCCCAGCATTTT
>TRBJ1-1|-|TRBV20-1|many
CSARRLLGGTEAFF
TGCAGTGCTAGGAGGTTACTTGGTGGCACTGAAGCTTTCTTT
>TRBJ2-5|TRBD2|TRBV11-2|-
CASSPGTSGGYKETQYF
TGTGCCAGCAGCCCCGGGACTAGCGGGGGGTACAAAGAGACCCAGTACTTC
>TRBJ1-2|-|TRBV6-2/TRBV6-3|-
CASSKEGRGYGYTF
TGTGCCAGCAGCAAAGAGGGGAGAGGCTATGGCTACACCTTC
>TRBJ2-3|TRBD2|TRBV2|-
CASRETSGGADTQYF
TGTGCCAGCAGGGAGACTAGCGGGGGAGCGGATACGCAGTATTTT
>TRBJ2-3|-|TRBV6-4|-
CASNRENFIGNTQYF
TGTGCCAGCAATCGGGAGAATTTTATTGGGAATACGCAGTATTTT
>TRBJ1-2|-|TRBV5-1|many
CASSFDSPSGYTF
TGCGCCAGCAGCTTCGACAGTCCGAGCGGCTACACCTTC
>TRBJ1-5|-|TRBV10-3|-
CAMGRGGNQPQHF
TGTGCCATGGGCAGAGGGGGCAATCAGCCCCAGCATTTT
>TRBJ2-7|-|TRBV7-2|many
CASSLVGGISSYEQYF
TGTGCCAGCAGCTTAGTCGGGGGTATTAGTTCCTACGAGCAGTACTTC
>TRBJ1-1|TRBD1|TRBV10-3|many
CAIRLTGFDTEAFF
TGTGCCATCAGACTGACAGGGTTCGACACTGAAGCTTTCTTT
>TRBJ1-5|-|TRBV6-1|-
CASSEAGGSNQPQHF
TGTGCCAGCAGTGAAGCGGGAGGTAGCAATCAGCCCCAGCATTTT